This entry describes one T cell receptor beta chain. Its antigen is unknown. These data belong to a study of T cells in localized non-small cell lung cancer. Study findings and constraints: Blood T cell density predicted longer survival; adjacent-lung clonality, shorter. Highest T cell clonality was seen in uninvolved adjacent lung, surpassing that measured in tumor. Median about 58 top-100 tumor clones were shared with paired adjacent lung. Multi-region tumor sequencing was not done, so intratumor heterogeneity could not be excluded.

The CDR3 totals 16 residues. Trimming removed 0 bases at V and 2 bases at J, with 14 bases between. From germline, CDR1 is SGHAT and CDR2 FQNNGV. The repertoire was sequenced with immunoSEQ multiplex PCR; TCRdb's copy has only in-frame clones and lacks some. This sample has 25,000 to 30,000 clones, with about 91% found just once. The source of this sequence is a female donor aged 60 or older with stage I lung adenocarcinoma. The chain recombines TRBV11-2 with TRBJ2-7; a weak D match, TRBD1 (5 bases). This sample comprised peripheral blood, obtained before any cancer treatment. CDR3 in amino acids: CASSLDRTYLPYEQYF. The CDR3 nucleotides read TGTGCCAGCAGCTTAGACAGGACATACCTTCCCTACGAGCAGTACTTC.